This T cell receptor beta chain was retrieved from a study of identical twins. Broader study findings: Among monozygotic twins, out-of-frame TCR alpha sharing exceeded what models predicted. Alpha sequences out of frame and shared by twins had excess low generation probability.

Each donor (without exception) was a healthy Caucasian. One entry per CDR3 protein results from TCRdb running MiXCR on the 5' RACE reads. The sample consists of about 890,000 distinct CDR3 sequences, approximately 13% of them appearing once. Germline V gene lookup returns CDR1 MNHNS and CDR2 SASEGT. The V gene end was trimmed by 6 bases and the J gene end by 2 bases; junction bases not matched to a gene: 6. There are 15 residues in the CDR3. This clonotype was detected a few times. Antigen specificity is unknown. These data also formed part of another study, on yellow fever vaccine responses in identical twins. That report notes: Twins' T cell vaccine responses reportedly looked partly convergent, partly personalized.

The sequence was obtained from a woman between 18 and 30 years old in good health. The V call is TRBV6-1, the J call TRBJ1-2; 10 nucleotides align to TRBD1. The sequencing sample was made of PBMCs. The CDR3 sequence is CASRPSGQGNYGYTF. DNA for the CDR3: TGTGCCAGCAGACCTTCGGGACAGGGGAACTATGGCTACACCTTC.